This T cell receptor beta chain derives from a study of vaccination effects on CD4 cells after COVID-19. Sequencing followed a ViraFEST assay step that expanded antigen-specific CD4+ T cells with viral peptide pools. Culture proceeded for 10 days, and CD4+ T cells were then isolated. Each participant was administered two doses of either the BNT162b2 or the mRNA-1273 vaccine. Assay used: immunoSEQ multiplex PCR; TCRdb lists only in-frame clones, some missing. The sample has roughly 70,000 clones, about 80% seen once. A few counts support this clone. As yet, its antigen is unknown. The V and J ends lost 4 bases and 4 bases respectively, with 17 bases between them. Looked up from germline, CDR1 is SGHDT and CDR2 is YYEEEE. This CDR3 has 15 residues.

The sequence derives from a human donor who received a COVID-19 vaccine. The sample consisted of CD4+ T cells from PBMCs cultured with HCoV-OC43 spike peptides, taken after COVID-19 vaccination. Documented subset: HCoV-OC43 spike overlapping peptide pool stimulation. The chain carries TRBV5-6 and TRBJ1-1; D remains ambiguous. CDR3 nucleotides: TGTGCCAGCAGCGATCAACCGGGGATAAGCACTGAAGCTTTCTTT. This sequence encodes CASSDQPGISTEAFF.